A selection of T cell receptor beta chains follows, all from one sample in a study of T cells in Graves' hyperthyroidism and ophthalmopathy. TCRdb recomputed calls from the multiplex PCR reads with MiXCR, one row per CDR3 protein. The sample lists about 420,000 distinct CDR3 sequences, approximately 14% occurring once. The sample was blood. The receptors here all came from a woman between 18 and 29 years old with Graves' hyperthyroidism. Both conserved end residues are part of each CDR3. A D gene is named only where the DNA matches it firmly. Clone size is stated in some rows and not others, as once, few, many or a class when expanded.

D,J,size,length,V,DNA,CDR3
NA,TRBJ2-1,few,16,TRBV24-1,TGTGCCACCAGTGACTTGACTAGTGCAACCTACAATGAGCAGTTCTTC,CATSDLTSATYNEQFF
TRBD1,TRBJ1-5,many,15,TRBV7-9,TGTGCCAGCAGCTTTACAGGGGGCCCTAATCAGCCCCAGCATTTT,CASSFTGGPNQPQHF
NA,TRBJ1-5,many,15,TRBV10-3,TGTGCCATCAGTGAGTCTTCCGACGGATCCTCGCCCCAGCATTTT,CAISESSDGSSPQHF
NA,TRBJ1-6,few,17,TRBV7-9,TGTGCCAGCAGCGGGAGGACAGATAGAAAATTTAATTCACCCCTCCACTTT,CASSGRTDRKFNSPLHF
NA,TRBJ1-5,few,15,TRBV6-1,TGTGCCAGCAGTGAAGCGCTACGTAGCAATCAGCCCCAGCATTTT,CASSEALRSNQPQHF
TRBD1,TRBJ2-2,few,15,TRBV7-8,TGTGCCAGCAACCACAGGGGCCCTGTCGCCGGGGAGCTGTTTTTT,CASNHRGPVAGELFF
NA,TRBJ2-7,many,11,TRBV13,TGTGCCAGCAGCTTCGGGACAGAGCAGTACTTC,CASSFGTEQYF
NA,TRBJ1-4,many,16,TRBV20-1,TGCAGTGCTAGTTTGACAGGTGCCCCAACTAATGAAAAACTGTTTTTT,CSASLTGAPTNEKLFF
TRBD2,TRBJ2-7,many,16,TRBV5-1,TGCGCCAGCAGCCCCTCTCGACTAGCGGGAGGCTACGAGCAGTACTTC,CASSPSRLAGGYEQYF
NA,TRBJ1-6,many,18,TRBV7-2,TGTGCCAGCAGTTCCCCATTAGCGCAAGGAACCCTTAATTCACCCCTCCACTTT,CASSSPLAQGTLNSPLHF
NA,TRBJ1-2,many,13,TRBV5-1,TGCGCCAGCAGCTTGTCCCCTGTTTATGGCTACACCTTC,CASSLSPVYGYTF
TRBD2,TRBJ2-1,NA,16,TRBV5-4,TGTGCCAGCAGCCGGAAGGGGACTAGGATCGGTAATGAGCAGTTCTTC,CASSRKGTRIGNEQFF
TRBD1,TRBJ2-5,NA,14,TRBV19,TGTGCCAGTAGTATTAGGAACAGGGGCGAGACCCAGTACTTC,CASSIRNRGETQYF
NA,TRBJ1-4,few,16,TRBV19,TGTGCCAGTAGTATCGAAGGTTCTGCAACTAATGAAAAACTGTTTTTT,CASSIEGSATNEKLFF
NA,TRBJ2-3,NA,14,TRBV24-1,TGTGCCACCAGTGATAGACAGAACACAGATACGCAGTATTTT,CATSDRQNTDTQYF
TRBD2,TRBJ2-1,NA,16,TRBV19,TGTGCCAGTAGTATATATCCGGGACTAGTTTACAATGAGCAGTTCTTC,CASSIYPGLVYNEQFF
NA,TRBJ1-1,many,14,TRBV3-1,TGTGCCAGCAGTCTCGGGGGTGATGGCACTGAAGCTTTCTTT,CASSLGGDGTEAFF
TRBD1,TRBJ2-7,NA,13,TRBV20-1,TGCAGTGCCCTGGACAGGGGGCCAGGAGAGCAGTACTTC,CSALDRGPGEQYF
TRBD2,TRBJ2-7,many,15,TRBV7-9,TGTGCCAGCAGCAAGCCGACTAGCGGGAGTTACGAGCAGTACTTC,CASSKPTSGSYEQYF
NA,TRBJ1-3,many,13,TRBV2,TGTGCCAGACGCGACAGCTCTGGAAACACCATATATTTT,CARRDSSGNTIYF
NA,TRBJ2-1,many,15,TRBV20-1,TGCAGTGCTCCCCTTAGGCTAGTACCCTACAATGAGCAGTTCTTC,CSAPLRLVPYNEQFF
NA,TRBJ1-3,few,15,TRBV7-2,TGTGCCAGCAGTTTGGGACTCAGCTCTGGAAACACCATATATTTT,CASSLGLSSGNTIYF
TRBD1,TRBJ2-1,many,15,TRBV7-9,TGTGCCAGCAGCTTAATGACAGGGGTGTGGAATGAGCAGTTCTTC,CASSLMTGVWNEQFF
NA,TRBJ2-1,NA,17,TRBV28,TGTGCCAGCAGTATTCACAGGCTAGGTGTCAACGACAATGAGCAGTTCTTC,CASSIHRLGVNDNEQFF
TRBD1,TRBJ2-3,NA,17,TRBV20-1,TGCAGTGCTAGACCCTGGACAGGGGGCTTTTCTGCAGATACGCAGTATTTT,CSARPWTGGFSADTQYF
NA,TRBJ2-5,NA,12,TRBV20-1,TGCAGTGCTAGAGAGCCTGGGGGGACGCAGTACTTC,CSAREPGGTQYF
NA,TRBJ1-4,NA,16,TRBV9,TGTGCCAGCAGCCCTTTCGTTGGACAGATAAATGAAAAACTGTTTTTT,CASSPFVGQINEKLFF
TRBD2,TRBJ2-1,many,13,TRBV4-1,TGCGCCAGCAGCCCGGACGGGGGGTGGGAGCAGTTCTTC,CASSPDGGWEQFF
NA,TRBJ1-6,NA,16,TRBV10-3,TGTGCCATCAGTGAGTCGAGGACAGATTATAATTCACCCCTCCACTTT,CAISESRTDYNSPLHF
NA,TRBJ1-1,many,14,TRBV28,TGTGCCAGCAGTTTATTGGTACATAACGATGAAGCTTTCTTT,CASSLLVHNDEAFF
TRBD2,TRBJ2-7,few,16,TRBV5-1,TGCGCCAGCAGCTTGGCCGGTCGACTAGCGTTGGACGAGCAGTACTTC,CASSLAGRLALDEQYF
NA,TRBJ1-1,few,14,TRBV10-3,TGTGCCATCACGGAGACCGCCCCGAACACTGAAGCTTTCTTT,CAITETAPNTEAFF
TRBD2,TRBJ2-2,NA,16,TRBV9,TGTGCCAGCAGCTTGGACCCGGGAGGGGACACCGGGGAGCTGTTTTTT,CASSLDPGGDTGELFF
NA,TRBJ2-2,NA,13,TRBV6-5,TGTGCCAGCAGTTACCGGGGCACCGGGGAGCTGTTTTTT,CASSYRGTGELFF
NA,TRBJ1-4,many,15,TRBV2,TGTGCCAGCAGTGAAGTGGCCAGATCTTATGAAAAACTGTTTTTT,CASSEVARSYEKLFF
NA,TRBJ1-2,many,11,TRBV2,TGTGCCAGTTGGGATAACTATGGCTACACCTTC,CASWDNYGYTF
NA,TRBJ1-2,many,15,TRBV5-1,TGCGCCAGCAGCTTGGAAGGGCGGGGAGCCTATGGCTACACCTTC,CASSLEGRGAYGYTF
TRBD1,TRBJ1-2,NA,13,TRBV24-1,TGTGCCACCAGTGAAAAGGGGGCGCATGGCTACACCTTC,CATSEKGAHGYTF
NA,TRBJ1-2,NA,15,TRBV12-3/TRBV12-4,TGTGCCAGCAGTTTAGCCGGCAGCGCATCCTATGGCTACACCTTC,CASSLAGSASYGYTF
TRBD2,TRBJ2-1,NA,14,TRBV2,TGTGCCAGCAGGCGCGGGAGCGGGAGTAATGAGCAGTTCTTC,CASRRGSGSNEQFF